This T cell receptor (beta chain) was identified in a study of T cells in Graves' hyperthyroidism and ophthalmopathy. Across the whole study: At the time of initial diagnosis and before any treatment, peripheral blood was collected.

Germline V lookup: CDR1 MNHNS, CDR2 SASEGT. This CDR3 region has 11 residues. Deletions cut 7 bases from V and 2 bases from J, with 6 bases between. There were TCR beta CDR3 regions amplified from RNA transcripts. Primed by the HTBI set, a first-round RT-PCR was run on the TCR CDR3. TCRdb recomputed calls from the multiplex PCR reads with MiXCR, one row per CDR3 protein. The sample has almost 250,000 distinct CDR3 sequences, around 26% seen once; the top ten hold 35%. This clonotype was counted many times. Its antigen is not known. Orbital computed tomography, thyroid ultrasound, serum thyroxine and TRAb, and clinical symptoms together informed the diagnoses. Study-wide points: Stable hyperthyroidism was separated from ophthalmopathy by a model based on 13 V-J features.

This rearrangement joins TRBV6-1 to TRBJ2-7; D ambiguous. The sequence was collected from a middle-aged woman with Graves' ophthalmopathy. Sequenced input: blood. The CDR3: CASTEAYEQYF. As DNA, the CDR3 is TGTGCCAGCACGGAAGCCTACGAGCAGTACTTC.